The 14 T cell receptor beta chains presented below share a single source sample, sequenced in a study of blood T cell repertoires in COVID-19. This table comes from immunoSEQ multiplex PCR, and its TCRdb copy is limited to in-frame clones, with some not included. The data contain approximately 250,000 clones, about 93% of them seen just once; the ten biggest clones take up over 0.65%. Sequenced sample: peripheral blood. The receptors come from a man aged 25-45 years with COVID-19, enrolled during active disease.

V is TRBV7-9 and J is TRBJ1-2; D is possibly TRBD1 (5 bases). From germline, CDR1 is SEHNR and CDR2 FQNEAQ (reference sequence). Trimming cost V 1 base and J 0 bases, with 15 bases left between them. CDR3 length: 17 residues. This chain's CDR3 is CASSLVRATEANYGYTF. As DNA, the CDR3 is TGTGCCAGCAGCTTAGTCAGGGCAACCGAAGCTAACTATGGCTACACCTTC. The full variable domain, in which reference TRBV7-9 and TRBJ1-2 provide the parts outside the CDR3, is DTGVSQNPRHKITKRGQNVTFRCDPISEHNRLYWYRQTLGQGPEFLTYFQNEAQLEKSRLLSDRFSAERPKGSFSTLEIQRTEQGDSAMYLCASSLVRATEANYGYTFGSGTRLTVV.

The CDR3 DNA sequence: TGTGCCACCAGTGACCCGGGACAGGGCGGTAGTGAGCAGTTCTTC. It specifies CATSDPGQGGSEQFF. The V and J genes are TRBV24-1 and TRBJ2-1; 9 bases align to TRBD1. Trimming removed 4 bases from V and 9 bases from J; junction bases left unmatched: 9. Germline CDR1 is KGHDR and CDR2 is SFDVKD. CDR3 length: 15 amino acids.

The chain is built from TRBV30 and TRBJ2-7, with 10 nucleotides matching TRBD1. The V gene's germline CDR1 is GTSNPN and CDR2 SVGIG (reference sequence). The CDR3 is 12 residues long. V lost 5 bases, J lost 2 bases, and 0 bases stayed unmatched. In DNA, the CDR3 is TGTGCCTGGGGACAGGGGGCCTACGAGCAGTACTTC. Its protein is CAWGQGAYEQYF.

V and J are TRBV29-1 and TRBJ1-1, with TRBD1 identical over 8 bases. The junction had 4 bases not matched to a gene; V was cut back by 6 bases and J by 4 bases. CDR1 and CDR2 from the germline V gene are SQVTM and ANQGSEA. The CDR3 is 12 amino acids. CDR3 in amino acids: CSVDRGGTEAFF. The CDR3 region has the DNA TGCAGCGTCGACAGGGGAGGCACTGAAGCTTTCTTT.

This clone was recorded only once. The chain links TRBV5-1 to TRBJ2-1; tentative D call: TRBD1 (6 bases). The CDR3 is 15 residues long. Germline V gene lookup returns CDR1 SGHRS and CDR2 YFSETQ. Trimming removed 1 base at V and 4 bases at J, with 12 bases between. CDR3 nucleotides: TGCGCCAGCAGCTTGCAGGGGTATAGTTACAATGAGCAGTTCTTC. Translation gives CASSLQGYSYNEQFF.

The CDR3 spells CASRRGQGSVSNQPQHF. The CDR3, as DNA: TGCGCCAGCAGGCGCGGACAGGGGAGCGTAAGCAATCAGCCCCAGCATTTT. The J gene is TRBJ1-5, the V gene TRBV10-1; TRBD1 agrees at 9 bases. Germline V gene data show CDR1 as WNHNN and CDR2 as SYGVQD (reference sequence). V trimming: 6 bases; J trimming: 1 base; junction bases outside the gene matches: 10. CDR3 length: 17 residues.

The genes are TRBV7-3 and TRBJ1-1; tentatively, D is TRBD1 (5 bases). Germline CDR1 reads SGHTA; CDR2 reads FQGTGA. This CDR3 has 15 residues. V shed 5 bases and J shed 6 bases, with 19 bases lying between them. The CDR3 loop is CASSPRGRGGAEAFF. The CDR3 nucleotides read TGTGCCAGCAGCCCCCGGGGACGGGGAGGGGCTGAAGCTTTCTTT.

The rearrangement uses TRBV6-5 and TRBJ2-7; 11 bases agree with TRBD2. The length of the CDR3 is 14 residues. J gave up 6 bases and V 4 bases, and 5 bases lay outside the gene matches. Germline CDR1 and CDR2: MNHEY and SVGAGI. Here the CDR3 DNA reads TGTGCCAGCAGTTCGGGACTAGCGGTCCTCGAGCAGTACTTC. This encodes CASSSGLAVLEQYF.

The J gene is TRBJ2-3, the V gene TRBV4-1; perhaps TRBD2 as D (6 bases). Per the germline V gene, CDR1 is MGHRA and CDR2 is YSYEKL. This CDR3 has 17 amino acids. V lost 3 bases and J 2 bases, leaving 18 bases between the germline ends. The CDR3 loop reads CASSQGSWDLDTDTQYF. DNA of the CDR3: TGCGCCAGCAGCCAGGGCTCCTGGGACTTGGACACAGATACGCAGTATTTT.

This chain uses TRBV9 with TRBJ2-2; D call uncertain. The CDR3 runs to 12 residues. The germline V gene encodes CDR1 SGDLS and CDR2 YYNGEE. V lost 2 bases and J 8 bases, leaving 7 bases between the germline ends. The CDR3 spells CASSVFSGELFF. Here the CDR3 DNA reads TGTGCCAGCAGCGTTTTCTCTGGGGAGCTGTTTTTT.

The gene calls are TRBV7-3 and TRBJ2-7; possibly TRBD2 for D (7 bases). The germline CDR1 and CDR2 sequences are SGHTA and FQGTGA. Deletions cut 5 bases from V and 4 bases from J, with 18 bases between. There are 15 residues in the CDR3. In DNA form, the CDR3 reads TGTGCCAGCAGCCCCGGGGGAGGGGGTGGGTACGAGCAGTACTTC. Its protein is CASSPGGGGGYEQYF.

J is TRBJ2-1 and V is TRBV9; D might be TRBD2 (7 bases). The germline V gene has CDR1 SGDLS and CDR2 YYNGEE. Trimming pared 0 bases from V and 9 bases from J, leaving 16 bases between. The CDR3 is 15 amino acids. CDR3 bases: TGTGCCAGCAGCGTAGCTGGGGGGGCAGGAGGTGAGCAGTTCTTC. Its protein is CASSVAGGAGGEQFF.

The chain's CDR3 is CASSQGGGSGNTIYF. CDR3 sequence (DNA): TGCGCCAGCAGCCAAGGAGGGGGTAGTGGAAACACCATATATTTT. The V gene is TRBV4-1, the J gene TRBJ1-3; a weak D match, TRBD1 (6 bases). Germline lookup yields CDR1 MGHRA and CDR2 YSYEKL. The CDR3 is made up of 15 amino acids. With 1 base removed from V and 3 bases from J, the gap between germline ends came to 10 bases.

The chain couples TRBV5-1 to TRBJ2-1; 9 positions match TRBD1. CDR3 size: 14 residues. The V gene's germline CDR1 is SGHRS and CDR2 YFSETQ. The V gene end was trimmed by 3 bases and the J gene end by 10 bases; junction bases not matched to a gene: 8. DNA for the CDR3: TGCGCCAGCAGCTCCGGGACAGGGCTCGGCGAGCAGTTCTTC. Translating gives CASSSGTGLGEQFF.